This T cell receptor beta chain was retrieved from a study of cytomegalovirus exposure and HLA in healthy donors (dated by TCRdb to the late 2010s). Notes on the research overall: An earlier analysis of several hundred of the donors reported 250 to 300 Gb of sequence data and 100 million to 140 million unique TCR beta sequences from 150 million to 200 million T cells. Of the approximately 400 genotyped donors, 81% were placed in the genetic ancestry cluster associated with self-reported Caucasian donors. Donor age, sex, ethnicity and CMV serostatus were collected together with the repertoire data. The number of typed donors differed by locus: about 620-640 for A, B, C, DRB1 and DQB1; about 520 for DQA1; approximately 600 for DPA1; and roughly 450 for DPB1. A later analysis re-examined previously published TCR beta repertoires from roughly 650 donors and added high-resolution HLA genotyping to investigate patterns of TCR occurrence. HLA typing covered class I and class II loci at four-digit resolution. The study aimed to test whether cataloging public T cell receptors could reveal signatures of past pathogen exposure. The later analysis used no new phenotypic data to find candidate immune exposures, relying instead on TCR beta sequences and their occurrence across donors. An early release covering about 600 HLA-typed donors comprised approximately 290 gigabases of sequencing data and roughly 85 million unique TCR sequences. The study used immunosequencing to profile the T cell repertoires of around 600 subjects and linked those repertoires to cytomegalovirus serostatus. An earlier analysis of some 500 of the donors applied high-throughput TCR beta sequencing to assess whether each TCR beta V gene segment acted as functional or pseudogenic. Four to six DR-DQ haplotypes were handled as single units for association and clustering, since linkage in the cohort was strong. Besides the first cohort of approximately 710 subjects, a separate validation cohort made up of around 120 different subjects was used. Among roughly 400 genotyped donors of the cohort, an average of roughly 230,000 unique TCR beta nucleotide sequences was sequenced per donor, of which about 18% were non-productive. To predict cytomegalovirus infection status, the study brought together high-throughput TCR immunosequencing, statistical association of individual TCRs with disease status, and machine learning. Every repertoire in the discovery cohort had been generated on one and the same sequencing platform. A later genetic analysis took genome-wide SNP genotypes for about 55% of the 666 donors and used that subset as a discovery cohort. Overall results and qualifications from the work: Several of the top co-occurrence clusters appeared to be linked to parvovirus B19, influenza, CMV and Epstein-Barr virus, according to a later analysis. Most TCR sequences were seen in very few donors, while some public TCRs were found in many individuals. CMV serostatus was the only immune exposure information available for the cohort. The 87-base-pair reads could not distinguish some IMGT-functional V segments, including TRBV6-2 and TRBV6-3, so those segments were excluded. A further reported finding was that TCR beta sequences accurately predicted the HLA-A and HLA-B alleles for most subjects in the first cohort. In vitro tests confirmed that three of the cytomegalovirus-associated TCR beta chains recognize cytomegalovirus antigens. In a later analysis, 15,000 to 20,000 TCR beta sequences were associated with specific HLA alleles at a false discovery rate of 0.05. The classifier was reported to diagnose cytomegalovirus status with high specificity and sensitivity in both the original cohort and the validation cohort. Because HLA typing was unavailable for some donors at each locus, only the typed subset was used in association tests. The earlier analysis of some 560 of the donors excluded roughly 17 rarely observed V segments, including chromosome 9 orphons, because counts were too low. An association between a missense DCLRE1C variant and V-gene and J-gene trimming of TCR beta chains was found in a later genetic analysis and replicated in an independent cohort. In this cohort, only TCR beta chains were sequenced, and detectable features were limited by the absence of alpha or paired-chain data. In a later analysis, most CMV-associated TCR beta chains were found to appear HLA-restricted, with HLA associations seemingly driven largely by CMV exposure. The sequencing pipeline was judged likely to have produced a cluster of highly shared sequence variants as a technical artifact. The authors suggested that the approach could potentially be extended to other disease states and immunological phenotypes. In a later analysis, HLA-associated TCR beta chains showed more clonal expansion and lower generation probabilities than non-associated chains that were equally common. When HLA alleles, especially DR and DQ, strongly co-occurred, TCR associations were difficult to assign to individual alleles. Roughly uniform sequencing depth across donors was assumed in presence/absence analyses, although this assumption may not hold. In a later analysis, TCR association rates were found to vary across HLA loci, with the most associated TCRs seen for DRB1 alleles and the fewest for HLA-C alleles. Linkage disequilibrium might explain the correlated functional status among segregating V segments, but an unknown experimental factor could not be excluded. The study gave a list of about 150 TCR beta chains associated with cytomegalovirus. Compared with the roughly 700-donor mean, donors in an Asian-associated ancestry cluster had fewer N-insertions in productive TCRs, according to a later genetic analysis. An earlier analysis of around 600 of the donors showed that most TCR beta V segments appeared in productive rearrangements either about 87% or about 30% of the time, which broadly matched IMGT annotations.

The cohort consisted of hundreds of healthy bone marrow donors. At the time of sampling, every cohort member was nominally healthy, though immune exposures that went unrecorded were likely present. The donor tested CMV seropositive, placing the donor among the 290 or so seropositive members of the cohort. A peripheral blood sample was collected from each donor, and TCR beta sequencing was performed on peripheral blood mononuclear cells. Genomic DNA was extracted from the blood cell samples with the Qiagen DNeasy Blood Extraction Kit. The method behind the library was the immunoSEQ multiplex PCR assay. For the multiplex PCR, a mixture combining 60 forward primers for TCR Vbeta segments and 13 reverse primers for TCR Jbeta segments was used. The CDR3 region of rearranged TCR beta genes was amplified from genomic DNA by a multiplex PCR assay. The amplified TCR beta libraries were sequenced on the Illumina HiSeq System as 87-base-pair reads. Per the source publication's procedure: A later analysis counted about 76 million unique TCR beta chains across the 640 or so repertoires, and around 9.9 million of these chains were shared by at least two donors. Raw reads were error-corrected and collapsed into unique sequences by a nearest-neighbor algorithm in which closely related sequences were merged to remove PCR and sequencing errors. CDR3 sequences were aligned to IMGT reference sequences to assign V, D and J gene segments. For a sequence to be retained, a match of at least six nucleotides to both a V gene segment and a J gene segment was required. A rearrangement was called productive if the CDR3 had no stop codons and remained in frame with V and J, and every other rearrangement was called non-productive. Following IMGT convention, CDR3 was defined as the stretch from the second conserved V-encoded cysteine up to the conserved J-encoded phenylalanine. In an earlier analysis of 550 to 650 of the donors, sequences lacking an unambiguous match to a single V gene segment were excluded. An earlier analysis of fewer than 650 of the donors classified V segments as functional when productive rearrangements were above 56.7% and as segregating when the standard deviation between donors was above 5%. A statistical classification framework was developed to diagnose cytomegalovirus status using the catalog of TCR beta chain sequences. A later analysis assigned V and J genes by comparing TCR nucleotide sequences with IMGT/GENE-DB human TR gene sequences. Using the TCRdist pipeline, a later analysis assigned CDR3 sequences along with most-parsimonious VDJ recombination scenarios. In a later analysis, every TCR beta chain was defined by the combination of its CDR3 amino acid sequence and its V-gene family, and reads without a unique V-gene family were dropped. A later analysis removed 500 to 650 highly shared, low-generation-probability nucleotide sequences to deal with suspected cross-contamination and a sequencing artifact. A later analysis calculated a clonal expansion index for each public chain from normalized within-repertoire ranks of inferred template counts. Generation probabilities in a later analysis came from a VDJ recombination model fitted to out-of-frame rearrangements, and those results were checked against IGoR. In a later analysis, hypergeometric tests were used to score TCR-TCR, TCR-HLA and TCR-CMV co-occurrence, with a repertoire-size bias correction applied to TCR pairs. To estimate false discovery rates, a later analysis permuted the HLA or CMV assignments 20 times. In a later analysis, co-occurring TCRs were grouped using DBSCAN, and TCRdist sequence similarity was added for clustering within HLA-allele-positive subsets. Repertoires with fewer than 30,000 or more than 120,000 public chains, plus five repertoires with anomalous nucleotide sharing, were excluded from co-occurrence clustering. This is the immuneACCESS table as TCRdb keeps it, with only in-frame sequences that have V and J called. A part of the clones is gone; compared with another copy, unresolved V genes explain less than half, and the rest is unexplained. V and J calls and clone size are copied from that table; D and trimming were computed from the DNA. The sample includes 90,000 to 100,000 clones, with about 72% observed a single time. The top ten constitute roughly 19% of the sample.

Worth noting for this clone: The target of this receptor is not known. No much larger clone exists at a distance of one base, and base qualities are not known.

Per the germline V gene, SGHAT is the CDR1 and FQNNGV is the CDR2. Measured from the cysteine to the phenylalanine, the CDR3 is 13 residues long. Here the CDR3 DNA is all that survives: 39 bases in frame from base 1. V drops 5 bases and J drops 7 bases, leaving 12 bases in between. The receptor was isolated from a woman in her sixties in good health and CMV-seropositive. Material for sequencing was PBMCs. Recombination linked TRBV11-2 to TRBJ2-1; no D gene can be assigned with confidence. The CDR3 corresponds to CASSRVVGNEQFF. At the DNA level, the sequence is TGTGCCAGCAGCCGGGTAGTCGGAAATGAGCAGTTCTTC.